This TCR beta chain was sequenced for a study of T cells in Graves' hyperthyroidism and ophthalmopathy. Among the patients, aged 18 to 65, hyperthyroidism was newly diagnosed and had lasted under 2 months. Template material for amplifying TCR beta CDR3 regions consisted of RNA transcripts. HTBI primers drove first-round RT-PCR of the TCR CDR3. TCRdb independently ran MiXCR on the multiplex PCR reads; one entry per CDR3 protein. This sample has under 450,000 distinct CDR3 sequences, with approximately 18% found just once. This CDR3 is built from 14 residues. Trimming removed 4 bases from V and 0 bases from J, with 12 bases in between. The germline V gene encodes CDR1 SQVTM and CDR2 ANQGSEA.

This TCR was recovered from a woman between 25 and 40 years old with Graves' hyperthyroidism that later progressed to Graves' ophthalmopathy. The specimen was blood. V gene TRBV29-1 combines with J gene TRBJ1-2; D remains unclear. The CDR3 DNA sequence: TGCAGCGTTGTAGGTAGTTTAGCTAACTATGGCTACACCTTC. It is translated as CSVVGSLANYGYTF.